These T cell receptor beta chains were read from a single sample in a study of shared clonotypes between healthy human individuals. TCRdb keeps only in-frame clones here, not all; method: immunoSEQ multiplex PCR. The sample consists of 520,000 or so clones, around 74% of them appearing once. The material sequenced was PBMCs. Source of these receptors: a woman in her thirties or forties in good health. Some clones in this sample may be carry-over from other donors' samples. Each CDR3 is given with its conserved first and last residue. Clone size is shown for a subset of rows, as once, few, many or a class of expanded clone.

v_call	clone_size	cdr3_length	j_call	cdr3_aa
TRBV9	NA	16	TRBJ2-7	CASSSGGQFNSYEQYF
TRBV7-3	once	13	TRBJ2-3	CASSPELTDTQYF
TRBV5-5	many	16	TRBJ2-4	CASSFAGSKTKNIQYF
TRBV30	NA	12	TRBJ2-7	CAWRGLHYEQYF
TRBV5-4	NA	16	TRBJ2-2	CASSSRQGAQGGELFF
TRBV6-5	NA	14	TRBJ2-7	CASSRQGASAEQYF
TRBV27	few	13	TRBJ1-5	CASRQTVHQPQHF
TRBV27	NA	14	TRBJ2-7	CASSFIGQTYEQYF
TRBV7-9	few	15	TRBJ2-1	CASSLGLPTYNEQFF
TRBV4-2	few	12	TRBJ2-1	CASSQGMNEQFF
TRBV6-4	many	15	TRBJ2-7	CASSDALDGRNEQYF
TRBV2	NA	18	TRBJ2-3	CASSEPTVPRKGTDTQYF
TRBV5-1	NA	15	TRBJ1-4	CASSLVGTGGEKLFF
TRBV7-9	NA	13	TRBJ2-1	CASSLTGGSEQFF
TRBV7-9	NA	14	TRBJ1-4	CASSSGTAREKLFF
TRBV29-1	NA	13	TRBJ2-7	CSVSAGGPSGQYF